One sample yielded the 10 T cell receptor beta chains listed below, sequenced in a study of blood T cell repertoires in COVID-19. The method was immunoSEQ multiplex PCR; TCRdb's version includes in-frame clones alone and lacks a portion of them. Of some 96,000 clones listed, 88% were seen once; the top ten hold roughly 4.6%. Input material: peripheral blood. The receptors shown here come from a human donor in a cohort sampled during active COVID-19.

V gene TRBV19 combines with J gene TRBJ1-4; tentative D call: TRBD1 (6 bases). This CDR3 spans 14 amino acids. The germline V and J ends were trimmed by 9 bases and 7 bases, with 18 bases remaining between them. CDR1 is LNHDA and CDR2 is SQIVND in the germline V gene (reference sequence). The CDR3 sequence is CASKPRGGAEKLFF. In nucleotides, the CDR3 is TGTGCCAGCAAGCCCCGGGGGGGGGCTGAAAAACTGTTTTTT.

This chain uses TRBV19 with TRBJ2-3; 7 bases are shared with TRBD1. This CDR3 contains 16 residues. The germline CDR1 and CDR2 sequences are LNHDA and SQIVND (reference sequence). V gave up 5 bases and J gave up 0 bases; unmatched junction bases: 8. The CDR3, as DNA: TGTGCCAGTAGTCCTTCGGGGACAGTCAGCACAGATACGCAGTATTTT. Residues: CASSPSGTVSTDTQYF.

This chain uses TRBV27 with TRBJ1-1, with D unclear. The V gene's germline CDR1 is MNHEY and CDR2 SMNVEV (reference sequence). V was pared by 4 bases and J by 0 bases, with 12 bases between. CDR3 size: 15 residues. The CDR3, as DNA: TGTGCCAGCAGTTCGTTTACCGGGGTGAACACTGAAGCTTTCTTT. This translates into CASSSFTGVNTEAFF.

V is TRBV4-1 and J is TRBJ1-4, with D maybe TRBD1 (6 bases). Between the trimmed V and J ends, which lost 0 bases and 7 bases, there was a span of 12 bases. The CDR3 sequence is 15 residues long. Germline CDR1 is MGHRA and CDR2 is YSYEKL. CDR3 residues: CASSQDSGVGEKLFF. Written as DNA, the CDR3 is TGCGCCAGCAGCCAAGATTCAGGGGTGGGTGAAAAACTGTTTTTT.

The J gene is TRBJ2-4, the V gene TRBV7-2; 7 bases are shared with TRBD1. The germline V gene has CDR1 SGHTA and CDR2 FQGNSA. This CDR3 spans 15 amino acids. The V and J ends lost 1 base and 2 bases, in that order; junction bases with no gene match: 2. CDR3 loop: CASSLGRGPKNIQYF. DNA for the CDR3: TGTGCCAGCAGCTTAGGAAGGGGGCCCAAAAACATTCAGTACTTC.

The chain carries TRBV6-2 or TRBV6-3 and TRBJ1-1; 8 bases map to TRBD1. The V and J ends lost 2 bases and 4 bases, in that order; junction bases with no gene match: 9. Germline V CDR1 and CDR2: MNHEY, SVGEGT. The CDR3 totals 16 residues. CDR3 bases: TGTGCCAGCAGTTACGGAGCAGACAGGGGAGGCACTGAAGCTTTCTTT. Protein sequence: CASSYGADRGGTEAFF.

The chain recombines TRBV10-3 with TRBJ2-2; D ambiguous. V dropped 2 bases and J dropped 6 bases, with 7 bases sitting between them. The CDR3 totals 13 residues. CDR1 ENHRY and CDR2 SYGVKD come from the germline V gene. CDR3 DNA sequence: TGTGCCATCAGTGAGACGAGTTCCGGGGAGCTGTTTTTT. Translating it yields CAISETSSGELFF.

The J gene is TRBJ2-7, the V gene TRBV6-5; 7 positions match TRBD2. The CDR3 extends over 15 amino acids. V trimming: 6 bases; J trimming: 4 bases; junction bases outside the gene matches: 12. CDR1 and CDR2 from the germline V gene are MNHEY and SVGAGI. CDR3 loop: CASRTGEGTFYEQYF. CDR3 nucleotide sequence: TGTGCCAGCAGAACCGGGGAGGGCACCTTTTACGAGCAGTACTTC.

The J gene is TRBJ2-5, the V gene TRBV7-2, with D possibly matching TRBD2 (5 bases). Germline V lookup: CDR1 SGHTA, CDR2 FQGNSA. V was clipped by 7 bases and J by 4 bases, with 22 bases between them. The CDR3 runs to 16 residues. The CDR3 nucleotides read TGTGCCAGCACCGCTAAAAGCGGCCTTGGAGGAGAGACCCAGTACTTC. Translation gives CASTAKSGLGGETQYF.

The gene calls are TRBV3-1 (or the pseudogene TRBV3-2) and TRBJ2-1; a possible D gene is TRBD1 (6 bases). The V gene lost 4 bases and the J gene lost 13 bases, with 14 bases spanning the gap. The CDR3 is 12 residues long. The germline CDR1 and CDR2 sequences are LGHDT and YNNKEL (reference sequence). As DNA, the CDR3 is TGTGCCAGCAGCCCAGGGGCGGCAGACCAGTTCTTC. Protein sequence: CASSPGAADQFF.